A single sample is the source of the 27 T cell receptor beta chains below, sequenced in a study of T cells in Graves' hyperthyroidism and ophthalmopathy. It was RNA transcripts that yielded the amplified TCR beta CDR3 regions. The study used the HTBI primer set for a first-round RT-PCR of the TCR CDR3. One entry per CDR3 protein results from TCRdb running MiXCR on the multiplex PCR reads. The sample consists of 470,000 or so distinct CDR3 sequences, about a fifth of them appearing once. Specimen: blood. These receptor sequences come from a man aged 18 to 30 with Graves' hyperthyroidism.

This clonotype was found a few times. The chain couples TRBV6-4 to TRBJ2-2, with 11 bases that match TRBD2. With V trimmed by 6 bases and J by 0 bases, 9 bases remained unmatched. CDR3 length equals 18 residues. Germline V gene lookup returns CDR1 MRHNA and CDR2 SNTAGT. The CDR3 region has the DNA TGTGCCAGCAGCACGGGACTAGCGGAGTTCGCGAACACCGGGGAGCTGTTTTTT. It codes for CASSTGLAEFANTGELFF.

CDR3 loop: CASSSRHRDRGFWYTEAFF. The CDR3 nucleotides read TGTGCCAGCAGTTCCAGACACCGGGACAGGGGTTTTTGGTACACTGAAGCTTTCTTT. The V gene is TRBV12-3 or TRBV12-4, the J gene TRBJ1-1; TRBD1 aligns across 10 bases. J was trimmed by 3 bases and V by 4 bases; bases with no gene match: 17. The CDR3 consists of 19 residues.

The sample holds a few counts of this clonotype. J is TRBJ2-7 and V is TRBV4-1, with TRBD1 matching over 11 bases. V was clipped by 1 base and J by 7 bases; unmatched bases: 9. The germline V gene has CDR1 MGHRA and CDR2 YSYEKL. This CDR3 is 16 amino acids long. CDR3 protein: CASSQGERTGGREQYF. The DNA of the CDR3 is TGCGCCAGCAGCCAAGGAGAGAGGACAGGGGGCAGGGAGCAGTACTTC.

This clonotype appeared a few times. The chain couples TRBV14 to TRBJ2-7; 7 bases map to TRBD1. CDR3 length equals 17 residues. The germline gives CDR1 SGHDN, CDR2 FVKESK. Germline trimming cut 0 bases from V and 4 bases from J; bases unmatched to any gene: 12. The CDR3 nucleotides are TGTGCCAGCAGCCAAGATCTTGGGGCCAGGGGGTTTTACGAGCAGTACTTC. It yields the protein CASSQDLGARGFYEQYF.

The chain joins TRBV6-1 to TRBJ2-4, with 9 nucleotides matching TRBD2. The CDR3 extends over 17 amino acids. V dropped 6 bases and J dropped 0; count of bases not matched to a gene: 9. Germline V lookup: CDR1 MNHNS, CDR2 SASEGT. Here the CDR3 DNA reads TGTGCCAGCAGACCACGACAGCGGGGGGTAGCCAAAAACATTCAGTACTTC. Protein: CASRPRQRGVAKNIQYF.

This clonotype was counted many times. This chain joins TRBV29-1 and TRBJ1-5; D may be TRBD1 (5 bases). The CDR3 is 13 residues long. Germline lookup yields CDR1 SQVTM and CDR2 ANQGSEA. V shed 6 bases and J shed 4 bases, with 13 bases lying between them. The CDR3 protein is CSVGPGGNQPQHF. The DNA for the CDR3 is TGCAGCGTGGGGCCGGGAGGAAATCAGCCCCAGCATTTT.

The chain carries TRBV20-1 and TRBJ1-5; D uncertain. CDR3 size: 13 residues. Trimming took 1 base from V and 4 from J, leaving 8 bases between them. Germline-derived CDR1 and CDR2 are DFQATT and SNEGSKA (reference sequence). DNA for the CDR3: TGCAGTGCTAGAGGTTGGGAGAATCAGCCCCAGCATTTT. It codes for CSARGWENQPQHF.

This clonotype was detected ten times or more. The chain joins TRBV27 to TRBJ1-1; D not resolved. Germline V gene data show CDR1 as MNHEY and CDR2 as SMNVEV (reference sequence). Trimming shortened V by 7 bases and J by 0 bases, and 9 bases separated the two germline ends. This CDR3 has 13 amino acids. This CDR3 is CASMGQMNTEAFF. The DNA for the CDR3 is TGTGCCAGCATGGGTCAGATGAACACTGAAGCTTTCTTT.

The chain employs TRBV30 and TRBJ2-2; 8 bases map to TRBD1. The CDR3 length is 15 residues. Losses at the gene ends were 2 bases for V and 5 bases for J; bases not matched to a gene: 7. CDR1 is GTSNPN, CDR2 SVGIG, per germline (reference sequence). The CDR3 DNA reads TGTGCCTGGAGTCGGCGGGACAGGTCAACCGGGGAGCTGTTTTTT. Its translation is CAWSRRDRSTGELFF.

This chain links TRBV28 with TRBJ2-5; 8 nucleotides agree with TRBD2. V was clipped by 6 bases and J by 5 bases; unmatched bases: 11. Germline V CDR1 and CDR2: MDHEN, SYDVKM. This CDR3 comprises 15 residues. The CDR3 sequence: CASSSSLGGGETQYF. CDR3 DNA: TGTGCCAGCAGCTCATCGTTGGGCGGGGGGGAGACCCAGTACTTC.

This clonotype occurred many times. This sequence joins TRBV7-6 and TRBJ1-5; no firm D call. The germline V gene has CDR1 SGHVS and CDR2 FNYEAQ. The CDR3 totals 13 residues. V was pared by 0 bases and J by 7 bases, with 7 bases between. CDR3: CASSLAVGQPQHF. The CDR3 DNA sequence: TGTGCCAGCAGCTTAGCGGTAGGGCAGCCCCAGCATTTT.

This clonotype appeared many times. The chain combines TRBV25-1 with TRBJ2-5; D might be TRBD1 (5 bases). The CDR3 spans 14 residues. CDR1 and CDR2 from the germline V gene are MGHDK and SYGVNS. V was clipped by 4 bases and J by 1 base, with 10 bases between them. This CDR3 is CASSGIGVQETQYF. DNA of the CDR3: TGTGCCAGCAGTGGCATAGGGGTCCAAGAGACCCAGTACTTC. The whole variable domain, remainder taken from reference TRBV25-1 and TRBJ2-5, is EADIYQTPRYLVIGTGKKITLECSQTMGHDKMYWYQQDPGMELHLIHYSYGVNSTEKGDLSSESTVSRIRTEHFPLTLESARPSHTSQYLCASSGIGVQETQYFGPGTRLLVL.

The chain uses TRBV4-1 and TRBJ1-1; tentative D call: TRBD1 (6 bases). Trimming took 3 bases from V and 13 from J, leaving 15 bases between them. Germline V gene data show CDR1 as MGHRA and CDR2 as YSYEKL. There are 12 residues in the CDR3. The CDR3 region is CASSQLGQYGFF. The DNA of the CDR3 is TGCGCCAGCAGCCAGTTGGGACAATATGGTTTCTTT.

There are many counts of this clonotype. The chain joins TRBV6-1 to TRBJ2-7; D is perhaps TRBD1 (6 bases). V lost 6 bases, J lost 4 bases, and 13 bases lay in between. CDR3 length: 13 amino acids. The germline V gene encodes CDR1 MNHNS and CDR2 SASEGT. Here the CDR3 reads CASRWDTNYEQYF. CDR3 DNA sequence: TGTGCCAGCAGGTGGGACACTAATTACGAGCAGTACTTC.

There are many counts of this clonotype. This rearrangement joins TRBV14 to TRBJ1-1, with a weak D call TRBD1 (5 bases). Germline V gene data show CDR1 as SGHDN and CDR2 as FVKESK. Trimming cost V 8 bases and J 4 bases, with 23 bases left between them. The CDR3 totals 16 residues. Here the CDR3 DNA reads TGTGCCAGCCGCGCGGGATGGGGGAGGATAGGCACTGAAGCTTTCTTT. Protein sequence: CASRAGWGRIGTEAFF. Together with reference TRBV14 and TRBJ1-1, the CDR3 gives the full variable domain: EAGVTQFPSHSVIEKGQTVTLRCDPISGHDNLYWYRRVMGKEIKFLLHFVKESKQDESGMPNNRFLAERTGGTYSTLKVQPAELEDSGVYFCASRAGWGRIGTEAFFGQGTRLTVV.

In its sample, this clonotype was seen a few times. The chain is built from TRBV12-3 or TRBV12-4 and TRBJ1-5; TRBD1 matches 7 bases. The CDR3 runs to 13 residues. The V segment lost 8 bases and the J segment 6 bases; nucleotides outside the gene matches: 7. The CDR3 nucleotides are TGTGCCAGCCTACAGGGGATCTCTCAGCCCCAGCATTTT. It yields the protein CASLQGISQPQHF.

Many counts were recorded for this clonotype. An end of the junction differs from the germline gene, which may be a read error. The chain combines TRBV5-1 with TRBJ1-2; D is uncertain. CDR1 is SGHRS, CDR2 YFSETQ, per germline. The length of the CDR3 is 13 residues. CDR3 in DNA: TGCGCCAGCAGCTTGGTGGCCGACTATGGCTTCACCTTC. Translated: CASSLVADYGFTF.

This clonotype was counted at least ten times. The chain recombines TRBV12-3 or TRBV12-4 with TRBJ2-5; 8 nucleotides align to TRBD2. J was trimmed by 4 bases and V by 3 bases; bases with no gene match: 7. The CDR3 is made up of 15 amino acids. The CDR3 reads CASSFGAGVAETQYF. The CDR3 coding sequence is TGTGCCAGCAGTTTTGGAGCGGGGGTGGCAGAGACCCAGTACTTC.

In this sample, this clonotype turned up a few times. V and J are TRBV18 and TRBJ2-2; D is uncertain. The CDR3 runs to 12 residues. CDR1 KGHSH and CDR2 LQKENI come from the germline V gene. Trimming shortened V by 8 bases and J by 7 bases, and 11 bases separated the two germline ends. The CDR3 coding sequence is TGTGCCAGCGAAGGAATGATCGGGGAGCTGTTTTTT. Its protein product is CASEGMIGELFF.

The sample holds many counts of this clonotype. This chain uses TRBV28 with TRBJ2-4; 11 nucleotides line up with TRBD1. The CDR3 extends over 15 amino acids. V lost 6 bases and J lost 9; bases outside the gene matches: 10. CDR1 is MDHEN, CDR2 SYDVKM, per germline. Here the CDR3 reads CASSSGTGGSAIQYF. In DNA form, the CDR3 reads TGTGCCAGCAGCTCCGGGACAGGGGGATCAGCCATTCAGTACTTC. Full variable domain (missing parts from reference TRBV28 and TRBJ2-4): DVKVTQSSRYLVKRTGEKVFLECVQDMDHENMFWYRQDPGLGLRLIYFSYDVKMKEKGDIPEGYSVSREKKERFSLILESASTNQTSMYLCASSSGTGGSAIQYFGAGTRLSVL.

The CDR3 DNA is TGTGCCAGCAGTGAAGGCCAGGGTTGGGGAACCTATAGCAATCAGCCCCAGCATTTT. Its protein product is CASSEGQGWGTYSNQPQHF. J is TRBJ1-5 and V is TRBV6-1; a weak D match, TRBD1 (5 bases). Trimming stripped 1 base from V and 0 bases from J, with 19 bases between. The V gene's germline CDR1 is MNHNS and CDR2 SASEGT. The CDR3 has 19 residues.

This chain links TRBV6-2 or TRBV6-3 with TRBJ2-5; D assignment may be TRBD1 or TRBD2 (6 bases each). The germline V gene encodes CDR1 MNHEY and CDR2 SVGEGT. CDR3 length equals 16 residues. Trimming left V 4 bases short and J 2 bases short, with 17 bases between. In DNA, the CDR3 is TGTGCCAGCAGTTCAGGTCTAGGGGGAGGTCAAGAGACCCAGTACTTC. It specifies CASSSGLGGGQETQYF.

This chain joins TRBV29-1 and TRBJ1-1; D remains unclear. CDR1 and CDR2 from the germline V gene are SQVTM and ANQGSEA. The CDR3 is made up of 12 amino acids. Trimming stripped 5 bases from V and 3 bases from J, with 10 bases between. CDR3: CSVSRSDTEAFF. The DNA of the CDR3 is TGCAGCGTTTCCAGGTCGGACACTGAAGCTTTCTTT.

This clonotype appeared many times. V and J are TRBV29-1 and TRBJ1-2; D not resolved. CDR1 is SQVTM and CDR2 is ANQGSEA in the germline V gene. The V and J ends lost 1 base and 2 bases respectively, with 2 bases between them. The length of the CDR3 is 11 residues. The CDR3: CSVEGNYGYTF. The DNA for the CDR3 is TGCAGCGTTGAAGGGAACTATGGCTACACCTTC.

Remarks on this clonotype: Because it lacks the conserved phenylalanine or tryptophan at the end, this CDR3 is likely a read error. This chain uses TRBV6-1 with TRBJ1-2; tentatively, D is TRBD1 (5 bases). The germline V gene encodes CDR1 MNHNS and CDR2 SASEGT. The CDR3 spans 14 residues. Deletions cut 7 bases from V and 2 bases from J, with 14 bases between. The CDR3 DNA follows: TGTGCCAGCATCGAATCGGGGGGGAACTATGGCTACACCGTC. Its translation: CASIESGGNYGYTV.

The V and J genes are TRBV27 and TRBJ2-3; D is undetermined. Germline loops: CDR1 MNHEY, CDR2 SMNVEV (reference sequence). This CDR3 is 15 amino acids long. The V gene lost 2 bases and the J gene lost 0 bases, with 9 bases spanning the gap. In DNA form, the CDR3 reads TGTGCCAGCAGTTTAGGAGCGACTAGCACAGATACGCAGTATTTT. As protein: CASSLGATSTDTQYF.

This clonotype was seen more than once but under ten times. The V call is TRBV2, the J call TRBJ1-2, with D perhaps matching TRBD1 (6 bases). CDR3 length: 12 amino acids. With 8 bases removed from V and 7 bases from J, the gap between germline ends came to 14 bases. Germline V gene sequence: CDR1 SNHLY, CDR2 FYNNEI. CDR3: CASVQGGGGYTF. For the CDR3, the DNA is TGTGCCAGCGTACAGGGCGGCGGTGGCTACACCTTC.